The clone carrying this T cell receptor beta chain was seen many times. These data originate in a study of regulatory T cells in long-lasting Graves disease. Trimming removed 4 bases at V and 2 bases at J, with 8 bases between. The germline V gene encodes CDR1 SNHLY and CDR2 FYNNEI. This CDR3 contains 13 residues. As for time point: newly diagnosed GD, antithyroid drugs for less than 3 months. PBMC RNA served as the TCR library source. Relying on iRepertoire HTBI primers and Arm-PCR of CDR3 regions, the team built TCR beta libraries. TCRdb re-derived calls from the multiplex PCR reads in MiXCR, one entry per CDR3 protein. The data hold 500,000 or so distinct CDR3 sequences, with about 16% observed a single time. The data also belong to a second study, concerning T cells in Graves' hyperthyroidism and ophthalmopathy. That source notes: An initial round of RT-PCR targeting the TCR CDR3 relied on the HTBI primer set.

The chain has TRBV2 and TRBJ1-2, with D unclear. This receptor was identified in a woman aged 35-60 years with Graves disease. Sequences were derived from peripheral blood mononuclear cells (PBMCs), sampled at new diagnosis, from a patient treated with antithyroid drugs. The CDR3 protein is CASSAEINYGYTF. The CDR3 bases are TGTGCCAGCAGTGCAGAAATAAACTATGGCTACACCTTC.